The 4 T cell receptor beta chains below all came from one sample that was sequenced in a study of T cells in Graves' hyperthyroidism and ophthalmopathy. The source material, RNA transcripts, was used to amplify TCR beta CDR3 regions. The primer set for the first-round RT-PCR of the TCR CDR3 was HTBI. TCRdb redid the calling of the multiplex PCR reads with MiXCR, one entry per CDR3 protein. Here the sample spans 300,000 to 350,000 distinct CDR3 sequences, 11% to 15% being singletons. Sequenced material: blood. The source of these receptors is a woman aged 30 to 39 with Graves' hyperthyroidism.

This clonotype was seen repeatedly, ten times or more. The rearrangement uses TRBV30 and TRBJ1-1; D may be TRBD1 (5 bases). The V gene's germline CDR1 is GTSNPN and CDR2 SVGIG (reference sequence). The CDR3 runs to 11 residues. With 2 bases removed from V and 8 bases from J, the gap between germline ends came to 9 bases. DNA for the CDR3: TGTGCCTGGAGTCCAGGGTTCGAAGCTTTCTTT. Protein sequence: CAWSPGFEAFF.

The rearrangement uses TRBV7-9 and TRBJ2-6, with no clear D. V lost 5 bases and J lost 0, with 17 bases in between. Per germline, CDR1 SEHNR and CDR2 FQNEAQ (reference sequence). This CDR3 region has 18 residues. CDR3 sequence (DNA): TGTGCCAGCAGCCCCCCGCGGCACAAAGTCTCTGGGGCCAACGTCCTGACTTTC. Protein sequence: CASSPPRHKVSGANVLTF. The full variable domain, its missing parts supplied by reference TRBV7-9 and TRBJ2-6, is DTGVSQNPRHKITKRGQNVTFRCDPISEHNRLYWYRQTLGQGPEFLTYFQNEAQLEKSRLLSDRFSAERPKGSFSTLEIQRTEQGDSAMYLCASSPPRHKVSGANVLTFGAGSRLTVL.

There are many counts of this clonotype. V usage is TRBV6-2 or TRBV6-3 and J usage is TRBJ2-4, with 11 nucleotides matching TRBD2. With 4 bases clipped from V and 8 bases from J, the junction kept 13 bases outside the gene matches. There are 17 residues in the CDR3. From germline, CDR1 is MNHEY and CDR2 SVGEGT. CDR3 loop: CASSSPTLKLAGDIQYF. The DNA for the CDR3 is TGTGCCAGCAGTTCACCCACGCTTAAACTAGCGGGAGACATTCAGTACTTC.

This sequence joins TRBV29-1 and TRBJ1-6, with 8 bases identical to TRBD1. Germline V CDR1 and CDR2: SQVTM, ANQGSEA. The CDR3 has 13 residues. V lost 8 bases, J lost 7 bases, and 7 bases stayed unmatched. CDR3 loop: CSCRQGNNSPLHF. The CDR3, as DNA: TGCAGCTGCAGACAGGGGAACAATTCACCCCTCCACTTT.